This T cell receptor (beta chain) was sequenced for a study of blood T cell repertoires in COVID-19. Study overall: Spain, Italy and the United States supplied samples that represented acute and convalescent COVID-19.

Per the authors' pipeline: Amplification from reference gene primers served as the basis for estimated nucleated cell counts. Data came from immunoSEQ multiplex PCR; TCRdb stores just in-frame clones and leaves some out. Clone size and V and J calls were adopted from that table, with D and trimming inferred from the DNA. The sample lists 250,000 or so clones, approximately 80% seen once, with around 6.8% in the top ten. Trimming took 5 bases from V and 2 from J; bases not matched to a gene: 8. The V gene's germline CDR1 is SNHLY and CDR2 FYNNEI. This CDR3 comprises 15 residues. The source material was peripheral blood. The chain carries TRBV2 and TRBJ2-5; 7 bases are shared with TRBD2. The clonotype comes from an older woman with active or convalescent COVID-19. This CDR3 is CASSISGSGQETQYF. CDR3 sequence (DNA): TGTGCCAGCAGTATTAGCGGGTCTGGGCAAGAGACCCAGTACTTC.